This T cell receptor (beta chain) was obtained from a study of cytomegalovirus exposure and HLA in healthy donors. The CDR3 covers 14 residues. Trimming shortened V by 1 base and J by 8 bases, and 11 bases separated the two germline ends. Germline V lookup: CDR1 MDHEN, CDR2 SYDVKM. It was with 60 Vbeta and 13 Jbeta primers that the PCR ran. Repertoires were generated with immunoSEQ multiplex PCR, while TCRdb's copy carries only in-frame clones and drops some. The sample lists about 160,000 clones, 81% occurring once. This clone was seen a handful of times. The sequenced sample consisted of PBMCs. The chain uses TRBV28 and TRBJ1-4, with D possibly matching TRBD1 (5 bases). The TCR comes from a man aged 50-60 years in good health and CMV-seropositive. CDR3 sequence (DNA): TGTGCCAGCAGTTTATCAGGGTCTGGAGAAAAACTGTTTTTT. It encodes CASSLSGSGEKLFF.